Each of the 7 T cell receptor beta chains below was sequenced from the same sample in a study of T cell responses to AZD1222 COVID-19 vaccine. TCRdb's copy holds only in-frame clones and misses some; the assay was immunoSEQ multiplex PCR. The sample lists about 94,000 clones, 70% to 90% seen once, with around 10% in the top ten. Sequencing used peripheral blood, obtained 28 days after the second AZD1222 dose. The receptors stem from an adult who received the AZD1222 COVID-19 vaccine.

The chain carries TRBV12-5 and TRBJ1-6; D is unresolved. The length of the CDR3 is 18 residues. Per germline, CDR1 LGHNT and CDR2 FRNRAP. Trimming stripped 0 bases from V and 7 bases from J, with 19 bases between. CDR3 DNA: TGTGCTAGTGGTTTGGTACTGGGAGGTGAGACGGCCAATTCACCCCTCCACTTT. Its translation is CASGLVLGGETANSPLHF.

The gene calls are TRBV19 and TRBJ2-5; tentative D call: TRBD2 (7 bases). The CDR3 totals 14 residues. In germline, CDR1 is LNHDA, CDR2 SQIVND (reference sequence). Trimming pared 2 bases from V and 1 base from J, leaving 8 bases between. In DNA form, the CDR3 reads TGTGCCAGTAGTATACGGGGGGCCCAAGAGACCCAGTACTTC. The encoded protein is CASSIRGAQETQYF.

The rearrangement uses TRBV20-1 and TRBJ1-2; TRBD1 might be the D (5 bases). CDR1 and CDR2 (germline): DFQATT, SNEGSKA (reference sequence). This CDR3 has 14 amino acids. V lost 3 bases to trimming and J lost 1 base, with 12 bases between them. The CDR3: CSASLNQGNYGYTF. The DNA of the CDR3 is TGCAGTGCTAGTCTTAACCAGGGTAACTATGGCTACACCTTC.

J is TRBJ1-3 and V is TRBV3-1 (or the pseudogene TRBV3-2); TRBD1 is a possible D gene (5 bases). This CDR3 is 15 amino acids long. CDR1 is LGHDT and CDR2 is YNNKEL in the germline V gene (reference sequence). V was shortened by 1 base and J by 10 bases, with 17 bases between the two germline ends. The chain's CDR3 is CASSQVGGEAQTIYF. The CDR3 DNA sequence: TGTGCCAGCAGCCAAGTCGGGGGGGAGGCCCAGACCATATATTTT.

This clone was seen just once. The chain has TRBV27 and TRBJ1-2, with D possibly matching TRBD1 (5 bases). The V end was cut by 0 bases, the J end by 2 bases, with 10 bases between. This CDR3 spans 15 amino acids. The germline gives CDR1 MNHEY, CDR2 SMNVEV (reference sequence). The CDR3 sequence is CASSLSGRTNYGYTF. The CDR3 DNA sequence: TGTGCCAGCAGTTTATCGGGGCGGACCAACTATGGCTACACCTTC.

V gene TRBV30 combines with J gene TRBJ1-5, with D possibly TRBD1 on 5 matching bases. Trimming shortened V by 0 bases and J by 1 base, and 10 bases separated the two germline ends. CDR1 GTSNPN and CDR2 SVGIG come from the germline V gene (reference sequence). The CDR3 consists of 15 residues. CDR3 nucleotides: TGTGCCTGGAGTGTAAAGGGGACCAGCAATCAGCCCCAGCATTTT. Translation: CAWSVKGTSNQPQHF. Filled out from reference TRBV30 and TRBJ1-5, the complete variable domain reads SQTIHQWPATLVQPVGSPLSLECTVEGTSNPNLYWYRQAAGRGLQLLFYSVGIGQISSEVPQNLSASRPQDRQFILSSKKLLLSDSGFYLCAWSVKGTSNQPQHFGDGTRLSIL.

This rearrangement joins TRBV5-1 to TRBJ1-4; D is unclear. V dropped 1 base and J dropped 4 bases, with 11 bases sitting between them. This CDR3 has 15 amino acids. Germline CDR1 and CDR2: SGHRS and YFSETQ. The CDR3 DNA follows: TGCGCCAGCAGCTTGCTGCCCAGCCTTAATGAAAAACTGTTTTTT. This translates into CASSLLPSLNEKLFF.